This T cell receptor (beta chain) emerged from a study of cytomegalovirus exposure and HLA in healthy donors. Use of 60 Vbeta and 13 Jbeta primers characterized the PCR. Method: immunoSEQ multiplex PCR; TCRdb's copy keeps in-frame clones and lacks some. The table lists about 140,000 clones, under 70% of them singletons, with around 6% in the top ten. Of note for this clone: Its antigen is undetermined.

Whole-study results and caveats: Per published reports, the classifier diagnosed cytomegalovirus status with high specificity and sensitivity. TCR beta V- and J-gene trimming was later associated with a missense DCLRE1C variant. Investigators reported approximately 170 TCR beta chains as tied to cytomegalovirus.

This receptor was taken from a woman aged 55-70 years in good health and CMV-seronegative. The sample was PBMCs.

Here the CDR3 DNA reads TGTGCCAGCAGTTTGTGGACAGGGGGAACAGAAAAACTGTTTTTT. This encodes CASSLWTGGTEKLFF. The chain joins TRBV7-9 to TRBJ1-4; 10 bases agree with TRBD1. The germline V gene encodes CDR1 SEHNR and CDR2 FQNEAQ (reference sequence). This CDR3 spans 15 amino acids. With 6 bases clipped from V and 8 bases from J, the junction kept 9 bases outside the gene matches.